This T cell receptor beta chain was observed in a study of cytomegalovirus exposure and HLA in healthy donors. Primers included in the PCR were 60 Vbeta and 13 Jbeta primers. Data came from immunoSEQ multiplex PCR; TCRdb stores just in-frame clones and leaves some out. The repertoire holds 180,000 or so clones, with 77% as singletons. Germline CDR1 SGHAT, CDR2 FQNNGV. The CDR3 spans 16 residues. J was trimmed by 4 bases and V by 4 bases; bases with no gene match: 4. This TCR was sampled from a man younger than 35 in good health and CMV-seronegative. The sample was PBMCs. The V gene is TRBV11-2, the J gene TRBJ2-3, with TRBD2 identical over 14 bases. CDR3 in amino acids: CASSSLGLAGADTQYF. The CDR3 DNA reads as TGTGCCAGCAGCTCATTGGGACTAGCGGGAGCAGATACGCAGTATTTT.